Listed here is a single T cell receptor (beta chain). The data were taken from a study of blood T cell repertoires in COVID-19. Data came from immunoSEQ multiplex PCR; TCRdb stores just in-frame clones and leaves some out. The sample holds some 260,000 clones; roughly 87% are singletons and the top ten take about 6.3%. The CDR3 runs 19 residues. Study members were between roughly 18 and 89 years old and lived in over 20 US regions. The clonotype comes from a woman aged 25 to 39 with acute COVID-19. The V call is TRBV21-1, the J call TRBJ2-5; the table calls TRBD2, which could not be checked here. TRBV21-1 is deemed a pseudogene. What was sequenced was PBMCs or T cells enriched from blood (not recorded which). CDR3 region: CASSKDGGLAGGRQETQYF. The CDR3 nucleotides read TGTGCCAGCAGCAAAGACGGGGGACTAGCGGGAGGGCGGCAAGAGACCCAGTACTTC.